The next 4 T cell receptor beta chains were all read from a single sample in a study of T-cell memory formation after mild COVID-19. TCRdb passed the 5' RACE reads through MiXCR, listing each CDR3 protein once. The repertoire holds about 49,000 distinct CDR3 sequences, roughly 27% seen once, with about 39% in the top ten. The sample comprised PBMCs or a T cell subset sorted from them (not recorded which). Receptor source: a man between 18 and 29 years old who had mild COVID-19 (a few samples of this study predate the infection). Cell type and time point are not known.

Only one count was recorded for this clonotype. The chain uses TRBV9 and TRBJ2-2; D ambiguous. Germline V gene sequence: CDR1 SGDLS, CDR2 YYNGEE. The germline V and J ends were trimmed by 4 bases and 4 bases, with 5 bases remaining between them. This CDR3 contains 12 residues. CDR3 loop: CASSLTTGELFF. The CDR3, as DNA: TGTGCCAGCAGCCTTACCACCGGGGAGCTGTTTTTT.

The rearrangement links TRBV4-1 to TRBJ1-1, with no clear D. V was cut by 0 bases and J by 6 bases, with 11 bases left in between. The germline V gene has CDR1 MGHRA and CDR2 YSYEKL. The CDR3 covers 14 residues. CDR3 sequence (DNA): TGCGCCAGCAGCCAAGAACAGTTGAGCTCTGAAGCTTTCTTT. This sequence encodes CASSQEQLSSEAFF.

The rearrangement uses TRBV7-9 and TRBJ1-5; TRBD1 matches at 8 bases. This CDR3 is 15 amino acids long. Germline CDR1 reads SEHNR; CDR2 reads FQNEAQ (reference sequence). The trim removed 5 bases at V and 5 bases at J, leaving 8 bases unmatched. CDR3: CASSTSGRGHQPQHF. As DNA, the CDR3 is TGTGCCAGCAGCACGAGTGGCAGGGGGCATCAGCCCCAGCATTTT.

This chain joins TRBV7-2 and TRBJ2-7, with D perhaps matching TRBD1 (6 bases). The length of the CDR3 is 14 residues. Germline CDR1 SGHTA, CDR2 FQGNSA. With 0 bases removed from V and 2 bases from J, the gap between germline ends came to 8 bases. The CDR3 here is CASSLAAGAYEQYV. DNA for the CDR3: TGTGCCAGCAGCTTAGCGGCAGGGGCCTACGAGCAGTACGTC.